This T cell receptor (beta chain) was recorded in a study of T cell repertoires in cytomegalovirus infection (dated by TCRdb to between 2018 and 2020). As for the study more broadly: Because public TCR beta signatures pointed to carriage of CMV infection together with the matching HLA type, the HLA type of each donor mattered for the analysis.

Overall results and qualifications from the work: The ex vivo response was dominated by HLA-C-restricted CMV-specific TCR beta clonotypes, which also provided the single most frequent clonotype in two of eight donors. Carriers of CMV infection plus the relevant HLA type were discriminated by the cumulative frequency of public TCR beta family members in the study cohort and in an independent 352-donor cohort.

TCRdb shows the sequencer as Illumina HiSeq 1500. TCRdb's own reprocessing of the public reads used fastp at Q25 and MiXCR and kept productive beta chains. Identical CDR3 protein sequences are pooled into one entry, listed with their most common genes and DNA. The sample yields over 450,000 distinct CDR3 sequences; 11% were counted once. 10% of the sample comes from the top ten. As for this clonotype: Its antigen has not been determined. A much larger clone lies a single base off, so this may be a read error.

Counted from cysteine to phenylalanine, this CDR3 has 15 amino acids. Just the 45-base CDR3 DNA is kept, in frame starting at base 1. CDR1 is given as SGHAT and CDR2 as FQNNGV, both from the germline V gene. The receptor was isolated from a human donor in good health (CMV status not recorded). Some clones in this sample may be carry-over from other donors' samples. The material sequenced was PBMCs. Here the chain combines TRBV11-2 and TRBJ2-1; the junction holds 7 bases that match TRBD1. The CDR3 sequence is CASSTLRGQGNEQLF. The nucleotide sequence reads TGTGCCAGCAGCACCTTGAGGGGGCAGGGCAATGAGCAGCTCTTC.